This T cell receptor beta chain was retrieved from a study of T cells in Graves' hyperthyroidism and ophthalmopathy (dated by TCRdb to about 2019). Looking at the study overall: Peripheral blood samples were taken at the time of initial diagnosis, prior to any treatment. Once sampling was done, hyperthyroidism patients were given methimazole at a starting dose of 30 mg daily, whereas ophthalmopathy patients were given high-dose intravenous methylprednisolone. For training and testing, the 100 or so patients in the discovery cohort were randomly divided in a 7:3 ratio. In addition, the study compared T-cell repertoires in thyroid tissue and in blood from roughly six Graves' hyperthyroidism patients. Prospective prediction of ophthalmopathy was tested in an independent validation cohort consisting of 18 to 20 hyperthyroidism patients and some 16 patients who later progressed to ophthalmopathy. The paper describes TCR Vbeta CDR3 sequencing of roughly 130 peripheral blood samples, made up of fewer than 50 ophthalmopathy patients, 70 to 75 hyperthyroidism patients and about 17 progressor patients. To identify distinguishing TCR V-J signatures, a discovery cohort of some 99 patients was used, comprising roughly 45 with Graves' ophthalmopathy and around 57 with stable Graves' hyperthyroidism.

In the ophthalmopathy patients, disease was moderately to severely active, with a Clinical Activity Score of 3 or more, a NOSPECS grade of 4 or more, and a duration of less than 3 months. Any patient with an uncontrolled infection, another autoimmune disease, pregnancy or lactation was excluded. Diagnoses relied on clinical symptoms, serum thyroxine and TRAb, thyroid ultrasound and orbital computed tomography. Ficoll-Paque density gradient centrifugation was used to isolate PBMCs from around 9.1 ml of fresh peripheral blood. Trizol reagent was used to extract total RNA, and RNA quality was then checked on an Agilent 2100 Bioanalyzer. This clonotype was seen many times. This receptor's antigen is unknown. No much larger clone is present one base from it, and per-base qualities are unavailable. The CDR3 measures 13 amino acids from cysteine to phenylalanine. The only DNA kept is the CDR3, 39 bases in frame from the first base. Cut back by 4 bases and 1 base, the V and J ends lie 10 bases apart. The germline V gene (reference sequence) specifies DFQATT as CDR1 and SNEGSKA as CDR2.

The TCR beta CDR3 regions were amplified from RNA transcripts. For the first round of RT-PCR on the TCR CDR3, the HTBI primer set was used together with the Qiagen OneStep RT-PCR kit. The libraries were constructed in a second round of multiplex PCR and then size-selected and purified. Paired-end sequencing of the libraries was performed with 100 bp reads on an Illumina HiSeq2000. The original methods were these. SOAPnuke was used to process the raw data, removing reads that contained adapters or uncalled bases, had a mean Phred below 15, or lacked an exact match to the constant primer or identifier. COPE v1.2.5 was used to merge high-quality paired reads, and clonotypes were defined as unique nucleotide sequences. Clonotypes were aligned to IMGT TRBV, TRBD and TRBJ reference segments using MiTCR v1.1. Only V-J combinations with frequency above 0.0001, covering about 99% of repertoires, were analysed. A TCS score was defined as the ratio between F50 (clonal expansion) and ExV (chaos), using BLOSUM62-based TCRdist between CDR3 peptides within each V-J. Welch's t-statistics and random forest reduced around 510 V-J features to 13, which were used in a naive Bayes classifier (R e1071). TCRdb handled the public reads itself, with Q25 trimming in fastp and clone calling in MiXCR, and kept productive beta chains. Each record represents a unique CDR3 protein, reported with the most common genes and DNA among its rows. The authors' filters were not applied to this entry. Recorded for this sample are some 490,000 distinct CDR3 sequences; about 20% of them occurred a single time. Clones ranked in the top ten supply about 53% of the sample.

Results the study describes overall, beyond this receptor: Most expanded thyroid clonotypes (frequency above 0.001) were also found in blood, which suggests that blood repertoires may mirror thyroid immune responses. In validation, progression to ophthalmopathy was predicted by the model with 65% to 71% sensitivity and 72.22% specificity, a median of roughly 6 months before onset. In cross-validation, a model built on a 13 V-J signature told ophthalmopathy apart from stable hyperthyroidism with under 90% sensitivity and about 81% specificity, and in testing the same model reached 80%/75%. Sample size was not statistically predetermined, and investigators were not blinded to group allocation.

The origin of this receptor is a woman in her 70s with Graves' ophthalmopathy. The sequencing input was blood. The chain couples TRBV20-1 to TRBJ1-1; perhaps TRBD1 is the D gene, with 5 bases matching. CDR3 region: CSATQGANTEAFF. The nucleotide sequence reads TGCAGTGCTACGCAGGGAGCGAACACTGAAGCTTTCTTT.